Following are 6 T cell receptor beta chains from one sample sequenced in a study of blood T cell repertoires in COVID-19. Measured with immunoSEQ multiplex PCR; TCRdb has only the in-frame clones, and not every one. The table records 130,000 to 150,000 clones, 80% to 90% of them present only once. The material sequenced was peripheral blood. Source of these receptors: a man aged 18-30 years with COVID-19, enrolled during active disease.

The CDR3 spells CASSRGLREQYF. The DNA for the CDR3 is TGTGCCAGCTCACGCGGACTACGCGAGCAGTACTTC. The gene calls are TRBV18 and TRBJ2-7, with D possibly matching TRBD2 (6 bases). This CDR3 region has 12 residues. CDR1 and CDR2 from the germline V gene are KGHSH and LQKENI. Trimming shortened V by 4 bases and J by 6 bases, and 10 bases separated the two germline ends.

The rearrangement joins TRBV5-4 to TRBJ1-2, with D hard to call. The CDR3 is 15 residues long. Trimming shortened V by 1 base and J by 5 bases, and 15 bases separated the two germline ends. CDR1 SGHNT and CDR2 YYREEE come from the germline V gene (reference sequence). CDR3 loop: CASSLSLRSGYGYTF. CDR3 bases: TGTGCCAGCAGCTTGAGCCTCAGGTCCGGATATGGCTACACCTTC.

This chain connects TRBV10-3 to TRBJ2-7; TRBD1 matches 7 bases. CDR3 length: 17 amino acids. Germline CDR1 ENHRY, CDR2 SYGVKD. V lost 2 bases and J lost 5; bases outside the gene matches: 15. The CDR3 DNA reads TGTGCCATCAGTGAGCCCGACAGGGAGCCTACTGGGAACGAGCAGTACTTC. Its translation is CAISEPDREPTGNEQYF.

This chain joins TRBV9 and TRBJ2-1; 10 positions match TRBD2. The CDR3 sequence is 16 residues long. With V trimmed by 2 bases and J by 4 bases, 6 bases remained unmatched. Germline loops: CDR1 SGDLS, CDR2 YYNGEE. The chain's CDR3 is CASSVYGSGRYNEQFF. DNA of the CDR3: TGTGCCAGCAGCGTTTATGGTAGCGGGAGGTACAATGAGCAGTTCTTC.

The V and J genes are TRBV25-1 and TRBJ2-7; 7 bases agree with TRBD1. J lost 6 bases, V lost 7 bases, and 6 bases had no gene match. The V gene's germline CDR1 is MGHDK and CDR2 SYGVNS. The CDR3 has 12 amino acids. The CDR3 region has the DNA TGTGCCAGCAAGGGCCACAGGGGCGAGCAGTACTTC. Protein: CASKGHRGEQYF.

The chain has TRBV7-2 and TRBJ2-7; D unresolved. This CDR3 spans 12 amino acids. Germline lookup yields CDR1 SGHTA and CDR2 FQGNSA. V lost 4 bases and J lost 0, with 4 bases in between. The CDR3 bases are TGTGCCAGCAGCTATAGCTCCTACGAGCAGTACTTC. It encodes CASSYSSYEQYF.